This TCR beta chain was captured in a study of cytomegalovirus exposure and HLA in healthy donors. A multiplex PCR was run with 60 Vbeta primers and 13 Jbeta primers. Profiling relied on immunoSEQ multiplex PCR, and the TCRdb table lists in-frame clones only, not all of them. The table has tens of thousands of clones, roughly 80% seen once. Overall study findings and caveats: Researchers counted about 150 TCR beta chains as cytomegalovirus-associated. The Asian-associated ancestry cluster reportedly had fewer N-insertions than the roughly 700-donor mean in a later analysis. The classifier reportedly diagnosed cytomegalovirus status with high specificity and sensitivity.

Germline CDR1 reads SNHLY; CDR2 reads FYNNEI. The CDR3 contains 14 residues. V was clipped by 3 bases and J by 4 bases, with 12 bases between them. This clone was seen a few times. Its antigen is unidentified. Sequenced sample: PBMCs. This chain joins TRBV2 and TRBJ1-2; D ambiguous. The clonotype comes from a woman aged 30 to 39 in good health and CMV-seronegative. The CDR3 DNA reads as TGTGCCAGCAGTGACATTCAGAAAATCTATGGCTACACCTTC. Translating gives CASSDIQKIYGYTF.